This T cell receptor (beta chain) stems from a study of T cell responses to AZD1222 COVID-19 vaccine. CDR1 is SNHLY and CDR2 is FYNNEI in the germline V gene. V lost 3 bases to trimming and J lost 4 bases; unmatched junction nucleotides: 11. There are 16 residues in the CDR3. Generated by immunoSEQ multiplex PCR, the TCRdb table keeps only in-frame clones and is missing some. The data hold roughly 55,000 clones, with more than 70% observed a single time. The receptor's source is an adult in good health. The chain combines TRBV2 with TRBJ2-5, with TRBD1 identical over 7 bases. The specimen comprised peripheral blood, sampled on day 0 of AZD1222 vaccination. CDR3 in DNA: TGTGCCAGCAGTGATCGGACAGGTAAACGGAGAGAGACCCAGTACTTC. This codes for CASSDRTGKRRETQYF.